The rows below give T cell receptor beta chains drawn from one sample of a study of blood T cell repertoires in COVID-19. Only in-frame clones appear in the TCRdb table, and some are missing; sequencing was by immunoSEQ multiplex PCR. The repertoire holds some 99,000 clones, with 70% to 90% as singletons. Sequencing was performed on peripheral blood. The receptors originated from a man aged 65 to 85 with acute or convalescent COVID-19. Each CDR3 is given with its conserved first and last residue.

>TRBV25-1|TRBJ1-6
CASSAPGGNSPLHF
>TRBV19|TRBJ2-1
CASSISLAGAGNEQFF
>TRBV2|TRBJ1-5
CASSRVALSPNQPQHF
>TRBV2|TRBJ1-3
CASSGTASGNTIYF
>TRBV24-1|TRBJ2-3
CATSDSGTGSDTQYF
>TRBV2|TRBJ1-1
CARRRDRGHFTEAFF
>TRBV7-6|TRBJ1-3
CASSLTGSSGNTIYF
>TRBV5-4|TRBJ1-2
CASSLTGQNYGYTF
>TRBV18|TRBJ1-1
CASSGQMNTEAFF
>TRBV5-4|TRBJ1-1
CASSDGRAGPTEAFF
>TRBV19|TRBJ1-1
CASSLTGASTEAFF
>TRBV30|TRBJ1-6
CACRQGSYNSPLHF
>TRBV29-1|TRBJ2-5
CSVENRGWQETQYF
>TRBV9|TRBJ2-7
CASSEDPTGYEQYF
>TRBV10-3|TRBJ2-1
CAISTDLAGGRSSYNEQFF
>TRBV30|TRBJ2-3
CAWSVFAGGFTDTQYF
>TRBV10-3|TRBJ1-1
CAISESAGASAFF
>TRBV10-1|TRBJ2-5
CASSEGLQETQYF
>TRBV10-3|TRBJ1-2
CAISNGQGRGYGYTF
>TRBV5-4|TRBJ2-4
CASSDGTAAVAKNIQYF
>TRBV5-4|TRBJ2-3
CASSSGRGGRNTDTQYF
>TRBV12-3/TRBV12-4|TRBJ1-1
CASSWEGGTEAFF
>TRBV11-2|TRBJ2-2
CASSWPVGGRRTGELFF
>TRBV6-6|TRBJ1-1
CASSPLQSLLQNTEAFF
>TRBV28|TRBJ2-5
CASSLRGLAGGKETQYF
>TRBV6-1|TRBJ1-6
CASSEDETGPLPLHF
>TRBV29-1|TRBJ1-5
CSGVGQVFPRQPQHF
>TRBV19|TRBJ2-7
CASSRDSYEQYF
>TRBV28|TRBJ2-7
CASNGGRYEQYF
>TRBV27|TRBJ1-1
CASNRRGSTEAFF
>TRBV7-9|TRBJ1-4
CASSLTGEEKLFF
>TRBV7-8|TRBJ2-5
CASSLESSGETQYF
>TRBV29-1|TRBJ2-1
CSAVSGGRHNEQFF
>TRBV5-1|TRBJ2-5
CASSLSTSRSGQETQYF
>TRBV30|TRBJ2-5
CAWSAEGRQETQYF
>TRBV6-2/TRBV6-3|TRBJ2-7
CASSPGGQSYEQYF
>TRBV2|TRBJ1-4
CASSADRPNEKLFF
>TRBV7-6|TRBJ1-6
CASSLNPQNNSPLHF
>TRBV6-5|TRBJ1-6
CASTLGTSDNSPLHF
>TRBV3-1/TRBV3-2|TRBJ2-5
CASRETGDETQYF
>TRBV6-5|TRBJ2-7
CASREDRGRYEQYF
>TRBV4-1|TRBJ2-1
CASRVVGGRQFF
>TRBV10-2|TRBJ2-3
CASSDLQRLAGADTQYF
>TRBV29-1|TRBJ2-7
CSERTGSEQYF
>TRBV30|TRBJ2-5
CAWRGLGQGPQYF
>TRBV6-2/TRBV6-3|TRBJ2-2
CASSYGQPGGRTGELFF
>TRBV6-5|TRBJ1-1
CASSRANTEAFF
>TRBV19|TRBJ2-3
CASSKDIIADTQYF
>TRBV27|TRBJ2-7
CASSRGAVGEQYF
>TRBV6-1|TRBJ2-7
CASSEMEGGPGEQYF
>TRBV27|TRBJ2-7
CATLGGHAGVYEQYF
>TRBV28|TRBJ1-1
CASSIPRRAFF
>TRBV27|TRBJ2-5
CASRRQGTSAQYF
>TRBV24-1|TRBJ2-1
CATSDYPRDEQFF
>TRBV5-1|TRBJ1-2
CASSLTGGEANYGYTF